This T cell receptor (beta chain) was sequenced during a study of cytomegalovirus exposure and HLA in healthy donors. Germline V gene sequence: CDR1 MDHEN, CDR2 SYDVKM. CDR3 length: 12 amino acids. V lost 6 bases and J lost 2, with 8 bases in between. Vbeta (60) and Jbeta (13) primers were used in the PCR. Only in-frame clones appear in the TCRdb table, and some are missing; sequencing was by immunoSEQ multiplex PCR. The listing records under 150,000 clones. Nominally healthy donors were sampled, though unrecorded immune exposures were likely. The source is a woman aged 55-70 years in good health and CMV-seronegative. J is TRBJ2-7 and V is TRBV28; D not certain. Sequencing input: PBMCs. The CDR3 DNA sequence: TGTGCCAGCAGCTGGCTAGCCTACGAGCAGTACTTC. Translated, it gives CASSWLAYEQYF.